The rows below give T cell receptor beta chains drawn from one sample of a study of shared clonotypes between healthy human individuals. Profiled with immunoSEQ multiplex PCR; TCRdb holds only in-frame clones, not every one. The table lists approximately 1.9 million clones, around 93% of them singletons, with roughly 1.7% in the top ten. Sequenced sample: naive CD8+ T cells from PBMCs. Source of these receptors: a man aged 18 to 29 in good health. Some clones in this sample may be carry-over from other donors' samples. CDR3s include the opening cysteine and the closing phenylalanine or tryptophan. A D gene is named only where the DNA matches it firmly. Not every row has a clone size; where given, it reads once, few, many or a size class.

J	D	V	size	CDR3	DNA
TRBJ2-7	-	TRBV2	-	CATQGGVPSSYEQYF	TGTGCCACCCAAGGCGGGGTACCTTCTTCCTACGAGCAGTACTTC
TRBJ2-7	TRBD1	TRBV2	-	CASSEAFRQGYEQYF	TGTGCCAGCAGTGAAGCCTTTCGACAGGGGTACGAGCAGTACTTC
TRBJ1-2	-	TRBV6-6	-	CASTELRFGYTF	TGTGCCAGCACCGAACTCCGTTTTGGCTACACCTTC
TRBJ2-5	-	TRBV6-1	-	CASSTSNVPRGTQYF	TGTGCCAGCAGCACCTCAAATGTCCCTCGAGGGACCCAGTACTTC
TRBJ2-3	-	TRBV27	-	CASSFRSDTQYF	TGTGCCAGCAGTTTTCGTTCCGATACGCAGTATTTT
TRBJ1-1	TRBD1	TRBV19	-	CASSTRTGPTEAFF	TGTGCCAGTAGTACTCGGACAGGCCCCACTGAAGCTTTCTTT
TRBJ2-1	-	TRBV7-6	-	CASSLWVTRARNEQFF	TGTGCCAGCAGCCTCTGGGTAACGAGGGCCCGCAATGAGCAGTTCTTC
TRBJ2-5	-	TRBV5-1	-	CASRVDPDSQETQYF	TGCGCCAGCAGGGTCGACCCTGACTCCCAAGAGACCCAGTACTTC
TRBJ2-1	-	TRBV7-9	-	CASSLGVSEQFF	TGTGCCAGCAGCTTGGGGGTCTCTGAGCAGTTCTTC
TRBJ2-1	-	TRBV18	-	CASSPPGLGVSEYNEQFF	TGTGCCAGCTCACCACCCGGACTTGGGGTCTCTGAATACAATGAGCAGTTCTTC
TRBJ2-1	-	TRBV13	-	CASSSTGSFYNEQFF	TGTGCCAGCAGCTCTACAGGGTCTTTCTACAATGAGCAGTTCTTC
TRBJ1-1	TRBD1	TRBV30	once	CAWSGDSTIRAFVNTEAFF	TGTGCCTGGAGTGGGGACAGCACCATCCGGGCTTTTGTGAACACTGAAGCTTTCTTT
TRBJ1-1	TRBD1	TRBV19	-	CASSISGGPTEAFF	TGTGCCAGTAGTATCTCAGGGGGTCCCACTGAAGCTTTCTTT
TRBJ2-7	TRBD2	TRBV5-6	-	CASSHGVAGGPSSYEQYF	TGTGCCAGCAGCCACGGGGTAGCGGGAGGGCCGAGCTCCTACGAGCAGTACTTC
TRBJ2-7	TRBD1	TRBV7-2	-	CASSSTGVGRSYEQYF	TGTGCCAGCAGCTCGACAGGGGTAGGTCGAAGCTACGAGCAGTACTTC
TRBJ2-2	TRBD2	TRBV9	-	CASSVARHLAGDTGELFF	TGTGCCAGCAGCGTAGCTAGGCACCTAGCGGGAGACACCGGGGAGCTGTTTTTT
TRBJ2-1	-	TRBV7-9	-	CASSLVGYNEQFF	TGTGCCAGCAGCTTAGTGGGGTACAATGAGCAGTTCTTC
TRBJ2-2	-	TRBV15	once	CATRYAGELFF	TGTGCCACCAGGTATGCCGGGGAGCTGTTTTTT
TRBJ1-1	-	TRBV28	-	CASGGGNTEAFF	TGTGCCAGCGGAGGCGGGAACACTGAAGCTTTCTTT
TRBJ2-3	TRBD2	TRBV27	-	CASSDRLAGVSTDTQYF	TGTGCCAGCAGTGACCGACTAGCGGGAGTGAGCACAGATACGCAGTATTTT
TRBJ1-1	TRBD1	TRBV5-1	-	CASSWRLGTAEAFF	TGCGCCAGCAGCTGGAGGCTTGGGACAGCCGAAGCTTTCTTT
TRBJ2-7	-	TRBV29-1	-	CSVQEPAYEQYF	TGCAGCGTTCAAGAACCCGCCTACGAGCAGTACTTC
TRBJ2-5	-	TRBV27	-	CASPSQGFWEETQYF	TGTGCCAGCCCTTCCCAGGGGTTTTGGGAAGAGACCCAGTACTTC
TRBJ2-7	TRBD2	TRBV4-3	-	CASSPGTSGRTYEQYF	TGCGCCAGCAGCCCCGGGACTAGCGGGCGTACCTACGAGCAGTACTTC
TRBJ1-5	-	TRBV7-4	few	CASSLTVSNQPQHF	TGTGCCAGCAGCTTGACAGTTAGCAATCAGCCCCAGCATTTT
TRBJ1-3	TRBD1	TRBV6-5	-	CASSSDRSSGNTIYF	TGTGCCAGCAGCTCGGACAGGAGCTCTGGAAACACCATATATTTT
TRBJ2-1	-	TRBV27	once	CASIGRGYNEQFF	TGTGCCAGCATCGGACGCGGGTACAATGAGCAGTTCTTC
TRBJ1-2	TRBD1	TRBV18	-	CASSPPDRSTNGYTF	TGTGCCAGCTCACCACCGGACAGGTCTACTAATGGCTACACCTTC
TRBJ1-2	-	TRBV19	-	CASSMGTPSSHYTF	TGTGCCAGTAGTATGGGGACTCCGTCTTCTCACTACACCTTC
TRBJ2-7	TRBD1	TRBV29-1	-	CSVEDKGPGGASYEQYF	TGCAGCGTTGAAGATAAGGGGCCAGGGGGCGCCTCCTACGAGCAGTACTTC
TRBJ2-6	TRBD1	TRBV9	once	CASSAQGAPGANVLTF	TGTGCCAGCAGCGCCCAGGGGGCGCCTGGGGCCAACGTCCTGACTTTC
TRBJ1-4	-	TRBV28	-	CASSLRGFEKLFF	TGTGCCAGCAGTTTACGAGGGTTCGAAAAACTGTTTTTT
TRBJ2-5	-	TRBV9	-	CASSPASQGWETQYF	TGTGCCAGCAGCCCGGCCTCGCAGGGCTGGGAGACCCAGTACTTC
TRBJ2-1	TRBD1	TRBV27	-	CASSGQGAAHEQFF	TGTGCCAGCAGTGGACAGGGGGCGGCCCATGAGCAGTTCTTC
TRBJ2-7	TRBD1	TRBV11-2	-	CASSRRQGEDMWQYF	TGTGCCAGCAGCCGACGACAGGGTGAGGATATGTGGCAGTACTTC
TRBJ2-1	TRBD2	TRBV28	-	CASSLLGGVNEQFF	TGTGCCAGCAGTTTATTGGGGGGGGTCAATGAGCAGTTCTTC
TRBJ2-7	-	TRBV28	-	CASSLWAGTGEQYF	TGTGCCAGCAGTTTATGGGCAGGGACGGGGGAGCAGTACTTC
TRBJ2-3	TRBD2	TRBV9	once	CASSPGLAGGADTQYF	TGTGCCAGCAGCCCGGGACTAGCGGGAGGAGCGGATACGCAGTATTTT
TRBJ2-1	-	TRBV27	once	CASSLKNYNEQFF	TGTGCCAGCAGTTTAAAGAACTACAATGAGCAGTTCTTC
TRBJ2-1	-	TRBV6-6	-	CASTPRGVNEQFF	TGTGCCAGCACCCCCAGGGGGGTGAATGAGCAGTTCTTC
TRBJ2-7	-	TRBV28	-	CASSLGGREQYF	TGTGCCAGCAGTTTAGGAGGGCGCGAGCAGTACTTC
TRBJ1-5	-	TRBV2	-	CASTEHLNQPQHF	TGTGCCAGCACCGAGCACTTAAATCAGCCCCAGCATTTT
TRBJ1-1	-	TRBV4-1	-	CASSPLQGRLVPEAFF	TGCGCCAGCAGCCCCTTACAGGGAAGGTTGGTCCCTGAAGCTTTCTTT
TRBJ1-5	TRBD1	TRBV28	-	CASSARGTGNNQPQHF	TGTGCCAGCAGTGCCCGCGGGACAGGGAACAATCAGCCCCAGCATTTT
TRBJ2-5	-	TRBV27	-	CASSGYKQETQYF	TGTGCCAGCAGTGGGTACAAGCAAGAGACCCAGTACTTC
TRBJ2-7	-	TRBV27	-	CASSWGRSSYEQYF	TGTGCCAGCAGTTGGGGACGGAGTTCCTACGAGCAGTACTTC
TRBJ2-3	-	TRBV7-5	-	CVRSLGSDTQYF	TGTGTCAGAAGCTTAGGTTCGGATACGCAGTATTTT
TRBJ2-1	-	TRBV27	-	CASSFGMGNEQFF	TGTGCCAGCAGTTTCGGTATGGGGAATGAGCAGTTCTTC
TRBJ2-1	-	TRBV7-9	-	CATIGLEFNEQFF	TGTGCTACGATCGGGTTAGAATTCAATGAGCAGTTCTTC
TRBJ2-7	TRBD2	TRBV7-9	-	CASSQNPGLAAAYEQYF	TGTGCCAGCAGCCAAAACCCGGGACTAGCGGCCGCCTACGAGCAGTACTTC
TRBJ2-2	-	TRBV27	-	CASSSGPNTGELFF	TGTGCCAGCAGTTCCGGGCCTAACACCGGGGAGCTGTTTTTT
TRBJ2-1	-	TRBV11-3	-	CASSFHLWGEQFF	TGTGCCAGCAGCTTTCACCTTTGGGGTGAGCAGTTCTTC
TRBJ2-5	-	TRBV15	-	CATSRVRQNQETQYF	TGTGCCACCAGCAGAGTACGGCAGAACCAAGAGACCCAGTACTTC
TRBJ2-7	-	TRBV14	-	CASSQRTVYEQYF	TGTGCCAGCAGCCAAAGGACAGTGTACGAGCAGTACTTC
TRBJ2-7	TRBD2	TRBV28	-	CASSLGVAGGLQEQYF	TGTGCCAGCAGTTTAGGAGTAGCGGGAGGCCTCCAGGAGCAGTACTTC
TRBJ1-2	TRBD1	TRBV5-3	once	CARSTHPGQGVYGYTF	TGTGCCAGAAGCACGCATCCGGGACAGGGGGTCTATGGCTACACCTTC